This T cell receptor beta chain came from a study of chemoradiotherapy in HPV16-positive cancers. As for the study in general: A couple of HPV16-positive patients' cells yielded candidate HPV-specific clones and common motifs.

Study results and limitations: Candidate HPV-specific clones and E7-related TCR motifs grew in tumor during treatment. The functional HPV-specific definition rests on just a couple of HPV16-positive patients. For HPV16-positive patients, expanding HPV-responsive T cells associated with longer recurrence-free survival.

Sequencing was performed with immunoSEQ multiplex PCR; in TCRdb, only in-frame clones are kept and a portion is missing. The top ten clones hold 4% to 4.5% of a sample with about 68,000 clones, 85% to 90% of them seen once. About this clone: Its antigen is not known.

Material: blood, obtained from a patient who underwent chemoradiotherapy. The TCR comes from a human donor with HPV-associated anogenital cancer.

The CDR3, as DNA: TGTGCCAGCAGCTTGGGTAGCGCGACGTACAATGAGCAGTTCTTC. Protein sequence: CASSLGSATYNEQFF. The J gene is TRBJ2-1, the V gene TRBV5-5; D is perhaps TRBD2 (5 bases). The CDR3 runs 15 residues. The ends were cut back, 0 bases at V and 4 bases at J, with 11 bases in the middle. Germline CDR1 reads SGHKS; CDR2 reads YYEKEE (reference sequence).